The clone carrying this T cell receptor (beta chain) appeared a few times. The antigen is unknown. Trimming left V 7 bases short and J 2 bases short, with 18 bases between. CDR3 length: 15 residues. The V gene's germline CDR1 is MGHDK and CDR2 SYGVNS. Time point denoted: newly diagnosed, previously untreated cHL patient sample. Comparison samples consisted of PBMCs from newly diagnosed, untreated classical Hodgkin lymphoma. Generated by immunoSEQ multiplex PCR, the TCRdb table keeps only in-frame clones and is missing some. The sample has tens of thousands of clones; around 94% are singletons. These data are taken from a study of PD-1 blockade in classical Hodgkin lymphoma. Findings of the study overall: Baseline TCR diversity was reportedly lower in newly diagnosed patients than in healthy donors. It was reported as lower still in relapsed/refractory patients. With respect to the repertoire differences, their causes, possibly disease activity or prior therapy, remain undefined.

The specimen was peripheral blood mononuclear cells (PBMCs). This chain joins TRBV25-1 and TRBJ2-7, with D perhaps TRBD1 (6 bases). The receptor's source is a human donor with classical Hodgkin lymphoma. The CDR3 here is CASMNQQGPPYEQYF. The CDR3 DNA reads TGTGCCAGCATGAATCAGCAGGGGCCTCCCTACGAGCAGTACTTC.